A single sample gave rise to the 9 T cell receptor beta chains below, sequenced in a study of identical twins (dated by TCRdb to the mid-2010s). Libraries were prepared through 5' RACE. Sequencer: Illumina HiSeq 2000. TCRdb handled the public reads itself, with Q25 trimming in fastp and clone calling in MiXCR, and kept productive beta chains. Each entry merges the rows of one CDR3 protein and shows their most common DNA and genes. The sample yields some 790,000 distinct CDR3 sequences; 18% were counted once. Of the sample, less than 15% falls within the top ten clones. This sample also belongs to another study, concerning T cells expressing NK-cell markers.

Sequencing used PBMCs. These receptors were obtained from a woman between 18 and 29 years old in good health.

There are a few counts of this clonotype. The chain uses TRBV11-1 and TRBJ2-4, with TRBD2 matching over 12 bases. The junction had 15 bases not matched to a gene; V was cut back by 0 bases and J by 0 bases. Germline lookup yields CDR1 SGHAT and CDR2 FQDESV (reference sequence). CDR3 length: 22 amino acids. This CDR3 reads CASSLALATSGGSYIAKNIQYF. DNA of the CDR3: TGTGCCAGCAGCTTAGCCCTCGCGACTAGCGGGGGCTCCTACATAGCCAAAAACATTCAGTACTTC.

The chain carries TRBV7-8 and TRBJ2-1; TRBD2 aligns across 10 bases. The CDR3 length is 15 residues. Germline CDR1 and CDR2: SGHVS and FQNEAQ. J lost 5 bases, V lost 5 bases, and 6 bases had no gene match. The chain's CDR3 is CASSTLAGINNEQFF. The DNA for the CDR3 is TGTGCCAGCAGCACACTAGCGGGGATTAACAATGAGCAGTTCTTC.

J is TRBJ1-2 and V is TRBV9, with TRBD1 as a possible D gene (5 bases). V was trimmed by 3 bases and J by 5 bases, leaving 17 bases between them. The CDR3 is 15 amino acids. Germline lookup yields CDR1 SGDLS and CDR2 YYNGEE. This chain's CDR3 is CASSASDRGPYGYTF. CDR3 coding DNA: TGTGCCAGCAGCGCTTCCGATCGGGGCCCGTATGGCTACACCTTC. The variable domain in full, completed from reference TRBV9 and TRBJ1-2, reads DSGVTQTPKHLITATGQRVTLRCSPRSGDLSVYWYQQSLDQGLQFLIQYYNGEERAKGNILERFSAQQFPDLHSELNLSSLELGDSALYFCASSASDRGPYGYTFGSGTRLTVV.

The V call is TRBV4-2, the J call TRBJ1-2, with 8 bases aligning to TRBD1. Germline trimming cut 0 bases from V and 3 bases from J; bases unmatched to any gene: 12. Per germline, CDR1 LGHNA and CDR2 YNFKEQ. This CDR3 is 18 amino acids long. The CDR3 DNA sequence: TGTGCCAGCAGCCAAGATTACGGGGTAGCGACAGGGGACTATGGCTACACCTTC. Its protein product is CASSQDYGVATGDYGYTF.

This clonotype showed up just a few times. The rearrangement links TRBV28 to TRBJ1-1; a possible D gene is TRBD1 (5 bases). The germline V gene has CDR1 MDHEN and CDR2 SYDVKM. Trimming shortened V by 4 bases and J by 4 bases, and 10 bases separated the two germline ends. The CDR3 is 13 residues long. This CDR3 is CASSYGGITEAFF. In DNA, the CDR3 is TGTGCCAGCAGTTACGGGGGAATCACTGAAGCTTTCTTT.

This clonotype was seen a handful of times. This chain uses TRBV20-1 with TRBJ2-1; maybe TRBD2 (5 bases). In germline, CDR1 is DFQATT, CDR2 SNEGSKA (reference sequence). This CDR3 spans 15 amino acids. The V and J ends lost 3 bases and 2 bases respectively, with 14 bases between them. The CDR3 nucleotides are TGCAGTGCTAGGTACGAGGACTCGACCTACAATGAGCAGTTCTTC. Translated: CSARYEDSTYNEQFF.

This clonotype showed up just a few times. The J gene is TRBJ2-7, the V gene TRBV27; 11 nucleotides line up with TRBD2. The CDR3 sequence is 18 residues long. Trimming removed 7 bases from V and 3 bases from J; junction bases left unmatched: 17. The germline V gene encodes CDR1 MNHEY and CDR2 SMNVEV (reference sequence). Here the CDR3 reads CASNVAGGPSQIIYEQYF. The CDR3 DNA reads TGTGCCAGCAACGTAGCGGGAGGGCCGTCTCAGATCATCTACGAGCAGTACTTC.

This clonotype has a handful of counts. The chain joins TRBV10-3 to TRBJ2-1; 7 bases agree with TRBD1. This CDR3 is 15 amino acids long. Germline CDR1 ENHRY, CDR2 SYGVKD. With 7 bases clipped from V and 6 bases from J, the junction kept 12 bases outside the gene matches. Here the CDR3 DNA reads TGTGCCATCAAGGGGGCTGGGGATTCCGGCAATGAGCAGTTCTTC. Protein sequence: CAIKGAGDSGNEQFF.

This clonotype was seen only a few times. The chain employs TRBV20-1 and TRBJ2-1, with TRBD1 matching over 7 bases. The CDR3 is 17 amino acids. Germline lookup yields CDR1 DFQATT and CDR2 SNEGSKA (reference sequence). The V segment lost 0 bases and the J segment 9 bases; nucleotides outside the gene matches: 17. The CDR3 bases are TGCAGTGCTAGAGATCGAAGAGGGGGCGGATTCACCGCTGAGCAGTTCTTC. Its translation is CSARDRRGGGFTAEQFF.